The clone carrying this TCR beta chain is labeled medium-sized. This CDR3 comprises 13 residues. CDR1 and CDR2 (germline): SNHLY, FYNNEI. V shed 6 bases and J shed 9 bases, with 18 bases lying between them. The sorted Tregs were CD4+CD25+CD127-/low cells. TCRdb ran MiXCR on the 5' RACE reads and lists one entry per CDR3 protein. The profile covers under 11,000 distinct CDR3 sequences, with under 35% appearing a single time and 2.5% to 3% taken by the ten largest. The sample comprised Tregs sorted from a lymph node. V is TRBV2 and J is TRBJ2-7; D is perhaps TRBD2 (5 bases). The clonotype comes from a female donor with breast cancer. The CDR3 is CASRTISVVGQYF. The CDR3 bases are TGTGCCAGCAGGACTATATCGGTGGTGGGGCAGTACTTC.